A selection of T cell receptor beta chains follows, all from one sample in a study of Ad26.COV2.S vaccination and SARS-CoV-2 variants. The data were produced by immunoSEQ multiplex PCR, yet TCRdb's version contains in-frame clones alone and is incomplete. Of some 350,000 clones listed, 90% were seen once; the top ten hold about 5%. Sequencing used peripheral blood, obtained in a trial of Ad26.COV2.S vaccine versus placebo. The receptors were gathered from a person between 18 and 60 years old who received the Ad26.COV2.S COVID-19 vaccine or a placebo. Each CDR3 is given with its conserved first and last residue. The D gene is left open where the match is weak. Clone size is stated in some rows and not others, as once, few, many or a class when expanded.

J | length | size | D | V | CDR3 | DNA
TRBJ1-5 | 13 | . | . | TRBV24-1 | CATSGGNNQPQHF | TGTGCCACCAGTGGGGGAAACAATCAGCCCCAGCATTTT
TRBJ1-3 | 16 | . | . | TRBV3-1/TRBV3-2 | CASSPTSGHSGNTIYF | TGTGCCAGCAGCCCCACCAGCGGGCACTCTGGAAACACCATATATTTT
TRBJ2-3 | 14 | . | . | TRBV10-3 | CAISESRVTDTQYF | TGTGCCATCAGTGAGTCCCGGGTTACAGATACGCAGTATTTT
TRBJ2-1 | 16 | . | . | TRBV18 | CASSPFFRDLNNEQFF | TGTGCCAGCTCACCCTTCTTCCGGGACCTAAACAATGAGCAGTTCTTC
TRBJ2-1 | 16 | once | TRBD1 | TRBV24-1 | CATSDSGTGSYNEQFF | TGTGCCACCAGTGATTCCGGGACAGGGTCTTACAATGAGCAGTTCTTC
TRBJ1-1 | 13 | . | . | TRBV7-2 | CASSLNRVAEAFF | TGTGCCAGCAGCTTAAACAGGGTCGCTGAAGCTTTCTTT
TRBJ1-1 | 13 | . | . | TRBV11-2 | CASSHEGGTEAFF | TGTGCCAGCAGCCATGAGGGGGGGACTGAAGCTTTCTTT
TRBJ1-2 | 13 | . | TRBD1 | TRBV6-5 | CASRPTGYYGYTF | TGTGCCAGCAGGCCGACAGGGTACTATGGCTACACCTTC
TRBJ2-5 | 17 | . | TRBD2 | TRBV7-9 | CASSLASGGPGVETQYF | TGTGCCAGCAGCTTAGCCAGCGGGGGCCCCGGGGTCGAGACCCAGTACTTC
TRBJ1-2 | 16 | few | . | TRBV3-1/TRBV3-2 | CASSQRQGSGLEGYTF | TGTGCCAGCAGCCAAAGGCAGGGTAGTGGGTTGGAGGGCTACACCTTC
TRBJ1-6 | 19 | once | . | TRBV5-4 | CASSYTPHRTFSYNSPLHF | TGTGCCAGCAGCTATACTCCCCACAGGACCTTCTCCTATAATTCACCCCTCCACTTT